Below are 11 T cell receptor beta chains sequenced from a single sample in a study of cytomegalovirus exposure and HLA in healthy donors. PCR employed 60 Vbeta and 13 Jbeta primers. Sequenced by immunoSEQ multiplex PCR; TCRdb stores in-frame clones only, minus some. The data show around 120,000 clones, about 82% seen once. The sequenced sample was PBMCs. Receptors were obtained from a boy aged 5-17 years in good health and CMV-seronegative.

V usage is TRBV4-2 and J usage is TRBJ2-5; D unresolved. Germline V gene lookup returns CDR1 LGHNA and CDR2 YNFKEQ. CDR3 size: 14 residues. Deletions cut 1 base from V and 2 bases from J, with 8 bases between. Here the CDR3 reads CASSQVGPQETQYF. CDR3 sequence (DNA): TGTGCCAGCAGCCAAGTGGGCCCTCAAGAGACCCAGTACTTC.

The chain employs TRBV20-1 and TRBJ2-3; D call uncertain. Germline CDR1 and CDR2: DFQATT and SNEGSKA (reference sequence). CDR3 length: 11 residues. V gave up 6 bases and J gave up 2 bases, with 6 bases separating them. The CDR3 spells CSAPDTDTQYF. The CDR3, as DNA: TGCAGTGCCCCAGACACAGATACGCAGTATTTT.

The rearrangement links TRBV14 to TRBJ2-5, with 8 bases that match TRBD2. V lost 1 base to trimming and J lost 5 bases; unmatched junction nucleotides: 6. The CDR3 is made up of 15 amino acids. The germline V gene encodes CDR1 SGHDN and CDR2 FVKESK. The CDR3 DNA reads as TGTGCCAGCAGCCAAGCAGCGGGAGTAAGCGAGACCCAGTACTTC. It is translated as CASSQAAGVSETQYF.

J is TRBJ2-2 and V is TRBV7-8; TRBD2 matches at 12 bases. Germline loops: CDR1 SGHVS, CDR2 FQNEAQ. This CDR3 region has 17 residues. The ends lost 5 bases at V and 1 base at J; junction bases unmatched: 5. CDR3 region: CASSTGTSGLNTGELFF. The CDR3 DNA sequence: TGTGCCAGCAGCACCGGGACTAGCGGGCTGAACACCGGGGAGCTGTTTTTT. The whole variable domain, filled in from reference TRBV7-8 and TRBJ2-2, reads GAGVSQSPRYKVAKRGQDVALRCDPISGHVSLFWYQQALGQGPEFLTYFQNEAQLDKSGLPSDRFFAERPEGSVSTLKIQRTQQEDSAVYLCASSTGTSGLNTGELFFGEGSRLTVL.

The chain joins TRBV6-6 to TRBJ2-5; D uncertain. The CDR3 covers 11 residues. Trimming took 4 bases from V and 4 from J, leaving 4 bases between them. The germline gives CDR1 MNHNY, CDR2 SVGAGI (reference sequence). The DNA of the CDR3 is TGTGCCAGCAGTTCCGGAGAGACCCAGTACTTC. It translates to CASSSGETQYF.

V gene TRBV10-3 combines with J gene TRBJ2-3; 7 nucleotides match TRBD1. Germline loops: CDR1 ENHRY, CDR2 SYGVKD. Trimming removed 6 bases from V and 0 bases from J; junction bases left unmatched: 6. This CDR3 region has 15 residues. CDR3 sequence reads: CAIRGTGVSTDTQYF. CDR3 in DNA: TGTGCCATCAGGGGAACAGGGGTCAGCACAGATACGCAGTATTTT.

The J gene is TRBJ2-1, the V gene TRBV19; D is perhaps TRBD1 (6 bases). Germline loops: CDR1 LNHDA, CDR2 SQIVND (reference sequence). Trimming shortened V by 4 bases and J by 8 bases, and 21 bases separated the two germline ends. The CDR3 has 16 residues. CDR3 residues: CASSTGTSIRTHEQFF. The CDR3 DNA reads as TGTGCCAGTAGTACTGGGACATCCATACGTACACATGAGCAGTTCTTC.

The DNA of the CDR3 is TGTGCCAGCAGCTTAGGGGGACAGGGGGCCGGTGAGACCCAGTACTTC. This gives the protein CASSLGGQGAGETQYF. The chain links TRBV7-2 to TRBJ2-5; 12 bases agree with TRBD1. CDR1 is SGHTA, CDR2 FQGNSA, per germline. CDR3 length: 16 residues. V lost 1 base, J lost 5 bases, and 5 bases stayed unmatched.

On this clone itself: This sample also contains other DNA sequences that code for the same CDR3. This sequence joins TRBV6-5 and TRBJ1-2; D possibly corresponds to TRBD1 (6 bases). The CDR3 runs to 14 residues. Germline V CDR1 and CDR2: MNHEY, SVGAGI. The V and J ends lost 2 bases and 2 bases respectively, with 9 bases between them. CDR3 sequence: CASSYGGFNYGYTF. The CDR3 bases are TGTGCCAGCAGTTACGGGGGCTTCAACTATGGCTACACCTTC.

CDR3 sequence: CASSRTSGSRGCTQYF. DNA for the CDR3: TGTGCCAGCAGCCGGACTAGCGGGAGTCGGGGCTGTACGCAGTATTTT. The chain links TRBV11-3 to TRBJ2-3; 13 nucleotides match TRBD2. This CDR3 is built from 16 residues. V shed 5 bases, J shed 8 bases, and the junction held 10 bases outside the gene matches. Germline V gene lookup returns CDR1 SGHNT and CDR2 YENEEA. The variable domain in full, completed from reference TRBV11-3 and TRBJ2-3, reads EAGVVQSPRYKIIEKKQPVAFWCNPISGHNTLYWYLQNLGQGPELLIRYENEEAVDDSQLPKDRFSAERLKGVDSTLKIQPAELGDSAVYLCASSRTSGSRGCTQYFGPGTRLTVL.

V usage is TRBV13 and J usage is TRBJ2-2, with 13 nucleotides matching TRBD2. Germline-derived CDR1 and CDR2 are PRHDT and FYEKMQ (reference sequence). With V trimmed by 3 bases and J by 6 bases, 10 bases remained unmatched. CDR3 length equals 18 residues. CDR3 DNA: TGTGCCAGCAGCTTCTCCGGGACTAGCGGGACTTTCCCCGGGGAGCTGTTTTTT. Translated: CASSFSGTSGTFPGELFF.